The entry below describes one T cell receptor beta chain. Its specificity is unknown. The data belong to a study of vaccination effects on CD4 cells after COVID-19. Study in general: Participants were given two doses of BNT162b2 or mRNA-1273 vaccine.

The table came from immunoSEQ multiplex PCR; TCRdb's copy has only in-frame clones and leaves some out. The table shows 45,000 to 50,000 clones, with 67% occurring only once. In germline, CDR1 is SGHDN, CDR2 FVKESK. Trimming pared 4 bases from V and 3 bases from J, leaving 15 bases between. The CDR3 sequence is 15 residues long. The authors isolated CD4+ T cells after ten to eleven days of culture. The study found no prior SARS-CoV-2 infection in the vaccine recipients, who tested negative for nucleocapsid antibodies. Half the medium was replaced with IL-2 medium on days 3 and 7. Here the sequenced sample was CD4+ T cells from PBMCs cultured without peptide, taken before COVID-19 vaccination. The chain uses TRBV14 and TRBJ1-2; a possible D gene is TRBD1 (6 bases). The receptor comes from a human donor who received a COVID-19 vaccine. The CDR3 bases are TGTGCCAGCAGCCGAGCAGGGGCAGCCTACTATGGCTACACCTTC. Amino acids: CASSRAGAAYYGYTF.